This entry lists 26 T cell receptor beta chains sequenced from one sample in a study of Graves' ophthalmopathy and Graves' hyperthyroidism. The study amplified TCR beta CDR3 regions using RNA transcripts. After a first-round RT-PCR with HTBI primers, a second-round multiplex PCR was run. Using its own MiXCR run on the multiplex PCR reads, TCRdb lists one record per CDR3 protein. This table holds hundreds of thousands of distinct CDR3 sequences, around a fifth found once. Sequencing was carried out using peripheral blood. The origin of the receptors is a woman younger than 30 with stable Graves' hyperthyroidism. Some clones in this sample may be carry-over from other donors' samples.

CDR3 coding DNA: TGTGCCAGCAGCCAGCTAGCGACCTACAATGAGCAGTTCTTC. Residues: CASSQLATYNEQFF. The chain links TRBV4-2 to TRBJ2-1, with D possibly matching TRBD2 (6 bases). Looked up from germline, CDR1 is LGHNA and CDR2 is YNFKEQ. V dropped 3 bases and J dropped 2 bases, with 8 bases sitting between them. This CDR3 spans 14 amino acids.

The table lists this clonotype with many counts. The chain is built from TRBV28 and TRBJ2-7; D may be TRBD2 (5 bases). Looked up from germline, CDR1 is MDHEN and CDR2 is SYDVKM. The CDR3 extends over 15 amino acids. V was shortened by 4 bases and J by 1 base, with 14 bases between the two germline ends. CDR3 in amino acids: CASSSYWTGSYEQYF. The DNA for the CDR3 is TGTGCCAGCAGTTCCTATTGGACGGGGTCCTACGAGCAGTACTTC.

This clonotype was picked up many times. This sequence joins TRBV20-1 and TRBJ2-2; D unresolved. Trimming shortened V by 0 bases and J by 3 bases, and 14 bases separated the two germline ends. This CDR3 has 16 amino acids. CDR1 is DFQATT and CDR2 is SNEGSKA in the germline V gene (reference sequence). The CDR3 spells CSARDRAWLHTGELFF. CDR3 coding DNA: TGCAGTGCTAGAGATAGGGCCTGGCTCCACACCGGGGAGCTGTTTTTT.

Turning to this clonotype: A much larger clonotype is one base distant, so this may be a read error. The V gene is TRBV28, the J gene TRBJ1-1, with 8 bases fitting TRBD1. CDR1 and CDR2 (germline): MDHEN, SYDVKM. There are 16 residues in the CDR3. The V gene end was trimmed by 5 bases and the J gene end by 4 bases; junction bases not matched to a gene: 12. The CDR3 nucleotides read TGTGCCAGCAGTACCCGGACAGGGCCGGGGAGCACTGAAGCTTTCTTT. Encoded protein: CASSTRTGPGSTEAFF.

This clonotype was detected many times. The chain joins TRBV6-1 to TRBJ1-5; no definite D call. CDR3 size: 14 residues. CDR1 is MNHNS, CDR2 SASEGT, per germline. Trimming stripped 6 bases from V and 3 bases from J, with 12 bases between. CDR3 amino acids: CASSLGHHNQPQHF. CDR3 coding DNA: TGTGCCAGCAGCCTAGGGCACCACAATCAGCCCCAGCATTTT.

The chain joins TRBV10-3 to TRBJ2-2, with 7 bases aligning to TRBD1. Trimming took 10 bases from V and 2 from J; bases not matched to a gene: 16. Germline V gene sequence: CDR1 ENHRY, CDR2 SYGVKD. The CDR3 covers 17 residues. CDR3 nucleotides: TGTGCCACCACCTCTCCCCCCGGGACAGACAACACCGGGGAGCTGTTTTTT. This codes for CATTSPPGTDNTGELFF.

This clonotype has a handful of counts. The CDR3 sequence is CSALYLGKNIQYF. The CDR3 region has the DNA TGCAGTGCTTTATACCTCGGCAAAAACATTCAGTACTTC. The rearrangement links TRBV20-1 to TRBJ2-4; D is undetermined. Per the germline V gene, CDR1 is DFQATT and CDR2 is SNEGSKA (reference sequence). V shed 5 bases and J shed 3 bases, with 11 bases lying between them. The CDR3 contains 13 residues.

In its sample, this clonotype was seen many times. This chain uses TRBV25-1 with TRBJ2-7; 9 bases fit TRBD1. J lost 5 bases, V lost 4 bases, and 3 bases had no gene match. Looked up from germline, CDR1 is MGHDK and CDR2 is SYGVNS. The CDR3 extends over 13 amino acids. The CDR3 protein is CASSGDRDNEQYF. CDR3 nucleotide sequence: TGTGCCAGCAGTGGGGACAGGGACAACGAGCAGTACTTC.

This clonotype showed up many times. This rearrangement joins TRBV19 to TRBJ1-5, with D hard to call. The V end lost 2 bases, the J end lost 5 bases, and 16 bases lay between the germline ends. The CDR3 covers 16 residues. The germline V gene has CDR1 LNHDA and CDR2 SQIVND (reference sequence). CDR3 sequence (DNA): TGTGCCAGTAGTATAACCTCCCGTGGGAGGGATCAGCCCCAGCATTTT. Amino acid sequence: CASSITSRGRDQPQHF.

This clonotype has ten or more counts. The chain employs TRBV6-5 and TRBJ1-6; 7 bases agree with TRBD1. The ends lost 2 bases at V and 6 bases at J; junction bases unmatched: 4. The CDR3 sequence is 15 residues long. Germline V gene sequence: CDR1 MNHEY, CDR2 SVGAGI. Here the CDR3 reads CASSYQGQSNSPLHF. The CDR3 DNA follows: TGTGCCAGCAGTTACCAGGGACAGAGTAATTCACCCCTCCACTTT.

This clonotype was recorded once. The rearrangement uses TRBV6-5 and TRBJ1-2; a weak D match, TRBD1 (6 bases). Germline CDR1 is MNHEY and CDR2 is SVGAGI. V was pared by 0 bases and J by 1 base, with 12 bases between. This CDR3 comprises 16 residues. Here the CDR3 DNA reads TGTGCCAGCAGTTACTCGGCCAGGGGAGGTAACTATGGCTACACCTTC. Its translation: CASSYSARGGNYGYTF.

This clonotype was counted many times. The gene calls are TRBV28 and TRBJ2-5, with 14 bases fitting TRBD2. V trimming: 6 bases; J trimming: 5 bases; junction bases outside the gene matches: 17. Germline-derived CDR1 and CDR2 are MDHEN and SYDVKM. CDR3 length equals 19 residues. CDR3 residues: CASSRLELRTSGRRETQYF. The CDR3 DNA reads as TGTGCCAGCAGCCGTCTTGAGTTAAGGACTAGCGGGAGGAGGGAGACCCAGTACTTC.

This clonotype was observed many times. The chain recombines TRBV10-3 with TRBJ1-6, with TRBD1 as a possible D gene (5 bases). The CDR3 spans 14 residues. The germline V gene encodes CDR1 ENHRY and CDR2 SYGVKD. Trimming pared 6 bases from V and 9 bases from J, leaving 15 bases between. In DNA, the CDR3 is TGTGCCATCAGCAAGGACACTCAACCTTCACCCCTCCACTTT. This sequence encodes CAISKDTQPSPLHF.

The V and J genes are TRBV10-3 and TRBJ2-2, with no clear D. Germline-derived CDR1 and CDR2 are ENHRY and SYGVKD. V was trimmed by 4 bases and J by 4 bases, leaving 13 bases between them. The CDR3 consists of 15 residues. The chain's CDR3 is CAISGRQYRTGELFF. In DNA, the CDR3 is TGTGCCATCAGTGGTAGACAATACCGCACCGGGGAGCTGTTTTTT.

In its sample, this clonotype was seen many times. This chain links TRBV20-1 with TRBJ2-5; D ambiguous. V gave up 6 bases and J gave up 1 base, with 6 bases separating them. Germline V lookup: CDR1 DFQATT, CDR2 SNEGSKA (reference sequence). The CDR3 is 11 amino acids. For the CDR3, the DNA is TGCAGTGCCGTCCTCCAAGAGACCCAGTACTTC. This sequence encodes CSAVLQETQYF.

This clonotype was seen at least ten times. The chain is built from TRBV2 and TRBJ2-1; TRBD2 aligns across 12 bases. Germline CDR1 is SNHLY and CDR2 is FYNNEI. Trimming took 6 bases from V and 4 from J; bases not matched to a gene: 4. The CDR3 is 15 amino acids. The CDR3 loop reads CASRETSGGYNEQFF. The CDR3 DNA follows: TGTGCCAGCAGAGAGACTAGCGGGGGATACAATGAGCAGTTCTTC.

This clonotype has more than one count but fewer than ten. The V and J genes are TRBV14 and TRBJ1-6; D is undetermined. CDR3 length equals 14 residues. V was shortened by 2 bases and J by 7 bases, with 9 bases between the two germline ends. CDR1 and CDR2 (germline): SGHDN, FVKESK. CDR3: CASSQSAGNSPLHF. In DNA, the CDR3 is TGTGCCAGCAGCCAATCGGCCGGCAATTCACCCCTCCACTTT. Variable domain in full (rest from reference TRBV14 and TRBJ1-6): EAGVTQFPSHSVIEKGQTVTLRCDPISGHDNLYWYRRVMGKEIKFLLHFVKESKQDESGMPNNRFLAERTGGTYSTLKVQPAELEDSGVYFCASSQSAGNSPLHFGNGTRLTVT.

This clonotype was counted at least ten times. Germline is not matched at one junction end, which may reflect a read error. The chain recombines TRBV5-1 with TRBJ1-5, with D perhaps TRBD1 (5 bases). The germline V gene has CDR1 SGHRS and CDR2 YFSETQ. This CDR3 region has 13 residues. CDR3 sequence (DNA): TGTGCCAGCAGCTTAGACAGATATCAGCCCCAGCATTTT. This gives the protein CASSLDRYQPQHF.

This clonotype was recorded many times. The genes are TRBV2 and TRBJ2-7; TRBD2 agrees at 8 bases. Per germline, CDR1 SNHLY and CDR2 FYNNEI. Trimming removed 4 bases from V and 6 bases from J; junction bases left unmatched: 8. CDR3 size: 14 residues. This CDR3 reads CASSGGLAGGEQYF. CDR3 nucleotides: TGTGCCAGCAGTGGGGGGCTAGCGGGCGGCGAGCAGTACTTC. The complete variable domain, with remaining parts taken from reference TRBV2 and TRBJ2-7, reads EPEVTQTPSHQVTQMGQEVILRCVPISNHLYFYWYRQILGQKVEFLVSFYNNEISEKSEIFDDQFSVERPDGSNFTLKIRSTKLEDSAMYFCASSGGLAGGEQYFGPGTRLTVT.

The chain is built from TRBV12-3 or TRBV12-4 and TRBJ2-2; weak D call: TRBD1 (5 bases). V dropped 6 bases and J dropped 5 bases, with 19 bases sitting between them. There are 16 residues in the CDR3. CDR3 amino acids: CASSQRTPKGTGELFF. CDR3 DNA sequence: TGTGCCAGCAGCCAAAGGACACCGAAAGGAACCGGGGAGCTGTTTTTT.

This clonotype was seen many times. One junction end does not reproduce the germline sequence, and a read error may be involved. The rearrangement joins TRBV12-3 or TRBV12-4 to TRBJ2-2, with 8 bases identical to TRBD1. This CDR3 is 14 amino acids long. The CDR3 is CASSRDRNAGELFF. The CDR3 DNA follows: TGTGCCAGCTCTCGGGACAGGAACGCCGGGGAGCTGTTTTTT.

This clonotype was found many times. V gene TRBV20-1 combines with J gene TRBJ1-1, with TRBD1 as a possible D gene (6 bases). Trimming took off 0 bases at V and 5 bases at J, with 13 bases between the two ends. The germline V gene encodes CDR1 DFQATT and CDR2 SNEGSKA (reference sequence). This CDR3 has 14 residues. CDR3 coding DNA: TGCAGTGCTAGAGATTCGCGGGGGCTTACTGAAGCTTTCTTT. Protein: CSARDSRGLTEAFF.

The table lists this clonotype with a few counts. A much more abundant neighbour one base away suggests this may be a read error. The V and J genes are TRBV20-1 and TRBJ1-5; tentative D call: TRBD1 (5 bases). Germline values: CDR1 DFQATT, CDR2 SNEGSKA (reference sequence). Trimming shortened V by 0 bases and J by 5 bases, and 11 bases separated the two germline ends. The CDR3 is made up of 14 amino acids. The CDR3 loop reads CSARDWGLDQPQHF. The DNA of the CDR3 is TGCAGTGCTAGAGATTGGGGGTTGGATCAGCCCCAGCATTTT.

The chain couples TRBV6-1 to TRBJ1-1, with D hard to call. The CDR3 is 15 amino acids. V was trimmed by 8 bases and J by 4 bases, leaving 20 bases between them. From germline, CDR1 is MNHNS and CDR2 SASEGT. CDR3 DNA: TGTGCCAGCCTACCCGTCGGGTTCCGTGGCACTGAAGCTTTCTTT. This encodes CASLPVGFRGTEAFF.

The sample holds many counts of this clonotype. This rearrangement joins TRBV28 to TRBJ2-5, with TRBD2 matching 9 bases. With V trimmed by 7 bases and J by 1 base, 16 bases remained unmatched. CDR3 length: 18 amino acids. CDR1 is MDHEN and CDR2 is SYDVKM in the germline V gene. The CDR3 nucleotides are TGTGCCAGCACCACTAAACCCCCCGGACTAGCGACCCAAGAGACCCAGTACTTC. Amino acids: CASTTKPPGLATQETQYF.

This clonotype was observed a handful of times. The CDR3 sequence: CASNPQRDFTEAFF. CDR3 DNA: TGTGCCAGCAACCCCCAGCGGGATTTTACTGAAGCTTTCTTT. This chain uses TRBV4-2 with TRBJ1-1; the D is unclear. Deletions cut 7 bases from V and 5 bases from J, with 17 bases between. The germline CDR1 and CDR2 sequences are LGHNA and YNFKEQ. The CDR3 totals 14 residues.